This TCR beta chain derives from a study of T cell changes during pregnancy in multiple sclerosis. The method was immunoSEQ multiplex PCR; TCRdb's version includes in-frame clones alone and lacks a portion of them. The sample records about 84,000 clones, around 94% being singletons. CDR3 size: 14 residues. V gave up 4 bases and J gave up 5 bases, with 14 bases separating them. CDR1 and CDR2 from the germline V gene are SGHAT and FQNNGV. The TCR originated in a female donor in good health, enrolled as a control in a pregnancy study. This chain links TRBV11-2 with TRBJ2-5; the D gene is possibly TRBD2 (5 bases). The source was peripheral blood, collected in the second trimester of pregnancy. The CDR3 spells CASSSNSGSETQYF. For the CDR3, the DNA is TGTGCCAGCAGCTCCAATTCGGGGTCGGAGACCCAGTACTTC.